This TCR beta chain appears in the sequencing data of a study of blood T cell repertoires in COVID-19. The wider study: Whether acute or convalescent, the COVID-19 samples came from the United States, Italy and Spain. Sample material is recorded as cDNA or gDNA derived from T cells, B-cell-depleted T cells, or PBMCs.

Original handling: Amplifying reference gene primers gave estimates of nucleated cell counts. TCRdb's table, derived via immunoSEQ multiplex PCR, lists solely in-frame clones and lacks some. V, J and clone size derive from that table, while D and trimming were established from the DNA sequence. The top ten clones hold about 7% of a sample with around 370,000 clones, more than 70% of them seen once. Trimming pared 4 bases from V and 4 bases from J, leaving 11 bases between. From germline, CDR1 is LGHNA and CDR2 YNFKEQ. The CDR3 loop spans 14 amino acids. Seattle's enrolled individuals joined amid active infection and were then monitored longitudinally.

The sequence derives from a woman in her 70s with COVID-19, enrolled during active disease. Sequencing was performed on peripheral blood. The chain links TRBV4-2 to TRBJ1-3; no firm D call. CDR3 nucleotide sequence: TGTGCCAGCAGCCCCCCCCGCGGAGGAAACACCATATATTTT. Amino acids: CASSPPRGGNTIYF.